The 25 T cell receptor beta chains below come from one sample, sequenced in a study of blood T cell repertoires in COVID-19. Produced via immunoSEQ multiplex PCR; TCRdb's table is partial and in-frame only. The sample holds a few hundred thousand clones, roughly 88% seen once. What was sequenced was PBMCs or T cells enriched from blood (not recorded which). All receptors derive from a woman aged 40-49 years who had recovered from COVID-19.

The chain employs TRBV28 and TRBJ1-2, with D possibly matching TRBD1 (5 bases). CDR3 length: 14 residues. CDR1 and CDR2 from the germline V gene are MDHEN and SYDVKM. V was shortened by 3 bases and J by 4 bases, with 12 bases between the two germline ends. For the CDR3, the DNA is TGTGCCAGCAGTTTTGGTCAGGGAAGCTATGGCTACACCTTC. Translated, it gives CASSFGQGSYGYTF.

The chain carries TRBV11-2 and TRBJ1-1; 9 bases are a match to TRBD1. After removal of 1 base from V and 1 base from J, the junction contained 10 bases not matched to a gene. Germline V gene data show CDR1 as SGHAT and CDR2 as FQNNGV. The CDR3 totals 18 residues. The CDR3 sequence is CASSLAGQGSSGNTEAFF. In nucleotides, the CDR3 is TGTGCCAGCAGCTTAGCGGGACAGGGTTCCTCTGGGAACACTGAAGCTTTCTTT.

The chain employs TRBV3-1 (or the pseudogene TRBV3-2) and TRBJ2-5; 7 bases agree with TRBD2. CDR1 and CDR2 from the germline V gene are LGHDT and YNNKEL (reference sequence). The J segment lost 5 bases and the V segment lost 3 bases, leaving 3 bases of the junction unmatched. The CDR3 loop spans 13 amino acids. CDR3 bases: TGTGCCAGCAGCCATATCGGGGGGGAGACCCAGTACTTC. As protein: CASSHIGGETQYF.

The rearrangement links TRBV9 to TRBJ1-6, with a weak D call TRBD1 (5 bases). Looked up from germline, CDR1 is SGDLS and CDR2 is YYNGEE. The CDR3 is made up of 15 amino acids. Trimming removed 0 bases from V and 9 bases from J, with 13 bases in between. CDR3 sequence: CASSVGTTGGSPLHF. CDR3 bases: TGTGCCAGCAGCGTAGGGACGACCGGGGGTTCACCCCTCCACTTT.

This clone was seen just once. The rearrangement joins TRBV2 to TRBJ1-5, with D perhaps TRBD1 (6 bases). CDR3 size: 13 residues. The germline CDR1 and CDR2 sequences are SNHLY and FYNNEI. Between the trimmed V and J ends, which lost 6 bases and 3 bases, there was a span of 9 bases. CDR3 protein: CASRTGFNQPQHF. CDR3 DNA sequence: TGTGCCAGCAGGACAGGATTCAATCAGCCCCAGCATTTT.

This chain uses TRBV2 with TRBJ1-2; the D is unclear. V lost 0 bases and J 8 bases, leaving 16 bases between the germline ends. Germline CDR1 is SNHLY and CDR2 is FYNNEI. The CDR3 has 15 amino acids. Here the CDR3 reads CASSEAGRTLKGYTF. The CDR3 DNA follows: TGTGCCAGCAGTGAAGCCGGCAGGACTCTAAAGGGCTACACCTTC.

The chain combines TRBV5-4 with TRBJ2-5; no firm D call. Germline assignment: CDR1 SGHNT and CDR2 YYREEE (reference sequence). V was trimmed by 5 bases and J by 1 base, leaving 9 bases between them. The CDR3 is made up of 13 amino acids. CDR3 nucleotides: TGTGCCAGCAGATCCTTAATCCAAGAGACCCAGTACTTC. Residues: CASRSLIQETQYF.

The V gene is TRBV7-2, the J gene TRBJ2-2, with a possible D match to TRBD1 (6 bases). CDR1 and CDR2 from the germline V gene are SGHTA and FQGNSA. The CDR3 sequence is 15 residues long. Trimming cost V 5 bases and J 0 bases, with 10 bases left between them. The CDR3 bases are TGTGCCAGCAGCCTTTACAGGGCGAACACCGGGGAGCTGTTTTTT. Its translation: CASSLYRANTGELFF.

V is TRBV25-1 and J is TRBJ2-2, with no clear D. Germline values: CDR1 MGHDK, CDR2 SYGVNS. The CDR3 is 11 residues long. V was cut by 5 bases and J by 5 bases, with 3 bases left in between. The CDR3, as DNA: TGTGCCAGCAGTCTAACCGGGGAGCTGTTTTTT. It yields the protein CASSLTGELFF.

The chain combines TRBV15 with TRBJ1-5; D is unclear. CDR1 is LNHNV, CDR2 YYDKDF, per germline (reference sequence). CDR3 length: 12 residues. V shed 0 bases and J shed 11 bases, with 8 bases lying between them. CDR3 in DNA: TGTGCCACCAGCAGAGATCTCGCGTCCCAGCATTTT. It translates to CATSRDLASQHF.

The rearrangement uses TRBV5-4 and TRBJ2-7; TRBD1 is a possible D gene (7 bases). The CDR3 extends over 13 amino acids. Germline-derived CDR1 and CDR2 are SGHNT and YYREEE (reference sequence). V was shortened by 4 bases and J by 3 bases, with 11 bases between the two germline ends. The CDR3 DNA is TGTGCCAGCAGCGGGCGGGACAGCTACGAGCAGTACTTC. Its protein product is CASSGRDSYEQYF.

This clone showed up just once. The rearrangement uses TRBV29-1 and TRBJ1-1; no reliable D call. This CDR3 comprises 13 residues. Germline values: CDR1 SQVTM, CDR2 ANQGSEA. V was clipped by 8 bases and J by 5 bases, with 18 bases between them. The CDR3 DNA is TGCAGCTTCATCCCTCTACTCGGGACTGAAGCTTTCTTT. Its translation: CSFIPLLGTEAFF.

The chain is built from TRBV5-1 and TRBJ2-1; 7 bases line up with TRBD2. Germline CDR1 is SGHRS and CDR2 is YFSETQ. This CDR3 has 17 residues. V dropped 1 base and J dropped 5; count of bases not matched to a gene: 12. CDR3 loop: CASSLLGREAAHNEQFF. The CDR3 DNA reads as TGCGCCAGCAGCTTGTTAGGACGGGAGGCTGCCCACAATGAGCAGTTCTTC.

The V gene is TRBV3-1 (or the pseudogene TRBV3-2), the J gene TRBJ1-4; possibly TRBD1 for D (6 bases). Trimming cost V 7 bases and J 10 bases, with 13 bases left between them. The germline gives CDR1 LGHDT, CDR2 YNNKEL (reference sequence). The CDR3 contains 12 residues. The CDR3 DNA reads TGTGCCAGCACCCGGGGGGGCTCAAAACTGTTTTTT. This translates into CASTRGGSKLFF.

The chain links TRBV19 to TRBJ1-2, with TRBD1 matching over 7 bases. The CDR3 spans 14 residues. Losses at the gene ends were 2 bases for V and 0 bases for J; bases not matched to a gene: 0. From germline, CDR1 is LNHDA and CDR2 SQIVND (reference sequence). The CDR3 protein is CASSIQGANYGYTF. The CDR3 coding sequence is TGTGCCAGTAGTATACAGGGGGCTAACTATGGCTACACCTTC. Full variable domain (remainder filled in from reference TRBV19 and TRBJ1-2): DGGITQSPKYLFRKEGQNVTLSCEQNLNHDAMYWYRQDPGQGLRLIYYSQIVNDFQKGDIAEGYSVSREKKESFPLTVTSAQKNPTAFYLCASSIQGANYGYTFGSGTRLTVV.

This clone was counted a few times. Other DNA sequences in this specimen translate into the identical CDR3. This chain uses TRBV10-3 with TRBJ2-5; 10 positions match TRBD1. The ends lost 7 bases at V and 2 bases at J; junction bases unmatched: 7. The CDR3 covers 15 residues. Germline assignment: CDR1 ENHRY and CDR2 SYGVKD. The CDR3 DNA reads TGTGCCATCAACCCCGGACAGGGGGGACAAGAGACCCAGTACTTC. It codes for CAINPGQGGQETQYF.

The rearrangement links TRBV24-1 to TRBJ2-1; 9 bases are a match to TRBD2. CDR1 and CDR2 from the germline V gene are KGHDR and SFDVKD. J lost 4 bases, V lost 3 bases, and 9 bases had no gene match. The CDR3 has 17 residues. CDR3 residues: CATSDDDALAGYNEQFF. In DNA, the CDR3 is TGTGCCACCAGTGATGACGACGCTCTAGCGGGGTACAATGAGCAGTTCTTC.

The rearrangement uses TRBV5-4 and TRBJ2-3; maybe TRBD2 (6 bases). The germline CDR1 and CDR2 sequences are SGHNT and YYREEE (reference sequence). Deletions cut 0 bases from V and 4 bases from J, with 15 bases between. This CDR3 comprises 16 residues. CDR3 amino acids: CASSLEGLGEADTQYF. The CDR3 region has the DNA TGTGCCAGCAGCTTGGAAGGCCTCGGGGAGGCAGATACGCAGTATTTT.

The V gene is TRBV7-2, the J gene TRBJ1-1; D is perhaps TRBD1 (5 bases). This CDR3 is built from 15 residues. With 4 bases removed from V and 1 base from J, the gap between germline ends came to 13 bases. In germline, CDR1 is SGHTA, CDR2 FQGNSA. The CDR3 bases are TGTGCCAGCAGCTCCCAAGGTCAGGGGAACACTGAAGCTTTCTTT. Translating it yields CASSSQGQGNTEAFF.

The V call is TRBV7-6, the J call TRBJ2-7; 7 nucleotides agree with TRBD2. The CDR3 length is 14 residues. With 2 bases clipped from V and 4 bases from J, the junction kept 5 bases outside the gene matches. Germline assignment: CDR1 SGHVS and CDR2 FNYEAQ. The CDR3 loop is CASSLFGGSYEQYF. Here the CDR3 DNA reads TGTGCCAGCAGCTTATTCGGCGGGAGTTACGAGCAGTACTTC.

CDR3 coding DNA: TGTGCTAGTGCCGCCTCAGGGGGCTATGGCTACACCTTC. It is translated as CASAASGGYGYTF. The rearrangement links TRBV12-5 to TRBJ1-2, with 7 nucleotides matching TRBD1. CDR3 length: 13 amino acids. Unmatched junction bases numbered 6, after V lost 7 bases and J lost 4 bases. From germline, CDR1 is LGHNT and CDR2 FRNRAP. The variable domain in full, completed from reference TRBV12-5 and TRBJ1-2, reads DARVTQTPRHKVTEMGQEVTMRCQPILGHNTVFWYRQTMMQGLELLAYFRNRAPLDDSGMPKDRFSAEMPDATLATLKIQPSEPRDSAVYFCASAASGGYGYTFGSGTRLTVV.

The V call is TRBV27, the J call TRBJ1-1; 8 nucleotides match TRBD1. CDR1 is MNHEY, CDR2 SMNVEV, per germline (reference sequence). With 0 bases clipped from V and 13 bases from J, the junction kept 7 bases outside the gene matches. The CDR3 length is 13 residues. The CDR3 loop is CASSLSGAGGGFF. DNA for the CDR3: TGTGCCAGCAGTTTATCAGGGGCAGGGGGCGGTTTCTTT.

CDR3 sequence: CASSSGTGGAGEQYF. Here the CDR3 DNA reads TGTGCCAGCAGCTCTGGGACAGGGGGCGCGGGCGAGCAGTACTTC. The chain joins TRBV5-4 to TRBJ2-7, with 12 bases that match TRBD1. Per germline, CDR1 SGHNT and CDR2 YYREEE (reference sequence). V shed 3 bases, J shed 6 bases, and the junction held 7 bases outside the gene matches. The CDR3 is 15 amino acids.

This clone has a count of ten or more. V is TRBV11-2 and J is TRBJ2-1; a possible D gene is TRBD2 (5 bases). V was pared by 5 bases and J by 4 bases, with 12 bases between. This CDR3 has 14 residues. Germline lookup yields CDR1 SGHAT and CDR2 FQNNGV. CDR3 region: CASSRLTSYNEQFF. The CDR3 bases are TGTGCCAGCAGCCGCCTTACTAGTTACAATGAGCAGTTCTTC. The whole variable domain, remainder taken from reference TRBV11-2 and TRBJ2-1, is EAGVAQSPRYKIIEKRQSVAFWCNPISGHATLYWYQQILGQGPKLLIQFQNNGVVDDSQLPKDRFSAERLKGVDSTLKIQPAKLEDSAVYLCASSRLTSYNEQFFGPGTRLTVL.

The chain employs TRBV10-3 and TRBJ1-1; D is unresolved. This CDR3 spans 15 amino acids. The ends were cut back, 3 bases at V and 11 bases at J, with 22 bases in the middle. From germline, CDR1 is ENHRY and CDR2 SYGVKD. CDR3 protein: CAISEAVTVRVRAFF. DNA for the CDR3: TGTGCCATCAGTGAAGCCGTGACCGTCCGGGTGAGGGCTTTCTTT.